The clone carrying this T cell receptor beta chain was seen only a few times. The antigen is undetermined. The entirety of the isolated RNA underwent reverse transcription, so expressed TCRB transcripts were sequenced. Assay used: immunoSEQ multiplex PCR; TCRdb lists only in-frame clones, some missing. The sample has roughly 500,000 clones; 30% are singletons. This sample stems from a study of beta chain features in type 1 diabetes. Whole-study context: Patients shared similar age, gender and cell yields with healthy donors.

Germline V gene data show CDR1 as GTSNPN and CDR2 as SVGIG (reference sequence). V dropped 5 bases and J dropped 0; count of bases not matched to a gene: 6. The CDR3 runs 15 residues. Notes on the study in general: Still unanswered here is whether HLA type influences TCRB rearrangement.

What was sequenced was naive CD4+ T cells from blood. The clonotype originates from a man younger than 30 in good health. The chain employs TRBV30 and TRBJ2-7; TRBD2 matches 11 bases. CDR3 in amino acids: CAWGMTSGVSYEQYF. The CDR3 coding sequence is TGTGCCTGGGGGATGACTAGCGGGGTCTCCTACGAGCAGTACTTC.